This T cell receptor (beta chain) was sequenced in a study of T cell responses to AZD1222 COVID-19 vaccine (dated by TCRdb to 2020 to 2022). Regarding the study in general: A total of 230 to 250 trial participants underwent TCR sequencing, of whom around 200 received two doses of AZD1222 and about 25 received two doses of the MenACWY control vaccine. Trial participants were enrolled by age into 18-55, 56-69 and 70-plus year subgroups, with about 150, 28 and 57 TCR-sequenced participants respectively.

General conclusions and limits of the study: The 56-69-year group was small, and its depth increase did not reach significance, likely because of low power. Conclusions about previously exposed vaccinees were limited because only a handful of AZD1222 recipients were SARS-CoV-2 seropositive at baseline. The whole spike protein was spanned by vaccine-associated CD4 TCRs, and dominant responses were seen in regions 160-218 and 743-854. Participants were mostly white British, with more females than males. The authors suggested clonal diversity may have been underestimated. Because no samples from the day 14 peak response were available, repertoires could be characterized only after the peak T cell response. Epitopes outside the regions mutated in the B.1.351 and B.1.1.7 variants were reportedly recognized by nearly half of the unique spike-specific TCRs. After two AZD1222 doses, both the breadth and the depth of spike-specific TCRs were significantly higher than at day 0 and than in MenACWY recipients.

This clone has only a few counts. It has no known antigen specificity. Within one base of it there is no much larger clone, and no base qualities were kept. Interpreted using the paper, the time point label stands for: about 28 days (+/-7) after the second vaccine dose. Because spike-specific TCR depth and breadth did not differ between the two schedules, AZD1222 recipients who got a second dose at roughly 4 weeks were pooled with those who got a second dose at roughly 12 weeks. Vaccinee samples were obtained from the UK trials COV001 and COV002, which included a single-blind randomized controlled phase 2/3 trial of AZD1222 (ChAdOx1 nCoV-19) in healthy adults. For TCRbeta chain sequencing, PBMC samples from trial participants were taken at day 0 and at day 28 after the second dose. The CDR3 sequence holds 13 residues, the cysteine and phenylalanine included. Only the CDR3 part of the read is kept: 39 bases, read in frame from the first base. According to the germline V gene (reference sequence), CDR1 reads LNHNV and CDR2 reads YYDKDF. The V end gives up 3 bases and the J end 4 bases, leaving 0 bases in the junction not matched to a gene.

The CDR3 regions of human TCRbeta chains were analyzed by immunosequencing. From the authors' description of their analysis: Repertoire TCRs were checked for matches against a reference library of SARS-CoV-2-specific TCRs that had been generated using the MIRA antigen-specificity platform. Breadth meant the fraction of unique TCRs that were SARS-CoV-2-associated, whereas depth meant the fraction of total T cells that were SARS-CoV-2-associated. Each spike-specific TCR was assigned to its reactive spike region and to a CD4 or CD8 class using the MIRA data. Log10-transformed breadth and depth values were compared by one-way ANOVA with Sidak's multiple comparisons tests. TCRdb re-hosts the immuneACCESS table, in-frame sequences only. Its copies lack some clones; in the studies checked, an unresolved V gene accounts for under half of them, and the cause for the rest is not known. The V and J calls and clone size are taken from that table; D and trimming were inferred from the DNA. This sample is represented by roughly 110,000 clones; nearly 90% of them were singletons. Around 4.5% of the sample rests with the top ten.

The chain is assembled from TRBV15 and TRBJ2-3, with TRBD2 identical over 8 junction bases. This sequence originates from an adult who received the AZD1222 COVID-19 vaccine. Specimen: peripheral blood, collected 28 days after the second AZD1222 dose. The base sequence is TGTGCCACCAGCAGCGGGGGGGCAGATACGCAGTATTTT. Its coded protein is CATSSGGADTQYF.